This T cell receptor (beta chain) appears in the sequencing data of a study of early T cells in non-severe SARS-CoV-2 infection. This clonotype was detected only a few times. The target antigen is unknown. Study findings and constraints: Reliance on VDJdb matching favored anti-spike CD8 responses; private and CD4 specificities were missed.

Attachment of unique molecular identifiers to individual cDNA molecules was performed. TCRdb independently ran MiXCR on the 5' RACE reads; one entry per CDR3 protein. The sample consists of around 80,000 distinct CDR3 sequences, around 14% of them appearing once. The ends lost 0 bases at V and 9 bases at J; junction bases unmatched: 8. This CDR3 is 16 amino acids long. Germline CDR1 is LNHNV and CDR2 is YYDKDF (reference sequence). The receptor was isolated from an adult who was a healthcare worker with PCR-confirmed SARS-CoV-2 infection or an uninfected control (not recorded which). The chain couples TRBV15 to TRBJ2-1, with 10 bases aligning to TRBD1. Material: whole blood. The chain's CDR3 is CATSRDSGTGACEQFF. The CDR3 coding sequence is TGTGCCACCAGCAGAGATAGTGGGACAGGGGCGTGTGAGCAGTTCTTC.